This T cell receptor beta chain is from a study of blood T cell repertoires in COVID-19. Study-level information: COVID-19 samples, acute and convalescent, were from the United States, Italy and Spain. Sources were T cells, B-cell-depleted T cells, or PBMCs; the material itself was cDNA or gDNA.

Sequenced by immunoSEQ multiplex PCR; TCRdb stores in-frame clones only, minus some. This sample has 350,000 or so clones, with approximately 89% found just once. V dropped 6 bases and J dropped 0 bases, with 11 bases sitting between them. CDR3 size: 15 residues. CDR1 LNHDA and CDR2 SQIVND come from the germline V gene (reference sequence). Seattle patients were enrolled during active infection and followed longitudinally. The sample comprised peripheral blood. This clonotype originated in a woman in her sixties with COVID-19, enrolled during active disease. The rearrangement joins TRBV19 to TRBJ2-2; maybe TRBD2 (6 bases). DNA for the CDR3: TGTGCCAGTAGCCACGGGACTGCGAACACCGGGGAGCTGTTTTTT. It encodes CASSHGTANTGELFF.